The 27 T cell receptor beta chains reported below all come from one sample, sequenced in a study of CD8+CD57+ T cells in acquired aplastic anemia. The template used for profiling TCR beta VDJ and CDR3 was genomic DNA. TCRdb passed the reads through MiXCR, listing each CDR3 protein once. The sample includes 400,000 to 450,000 distinct CDR3 sequences, 65% to 80% of them seen just once. The sample comprised sorted CD4+, CD8+, or CD8+CD57+ T cells (not recorded which) from PBMCs. The origin of the receptors is a human donor in good health, serving as a control.

Note on this clonotype: The conserved final phenylalanine or tryptophan is absent from the CDR3, which likely points to a read error. It is unclear where the CDR3 begins or ends on the DNA, so no DNA is shown, and the CDR3 is as TCRdb lists it. This rearrangement joins TRBV7-2 to TRBJ1-2; TRBD1 reflects the table's D call only, with no check against the DNA. The CDR3 totals 12 residues, both ends included. Germline CDR1 and CDR2: SGHTA and FQGNSA. The CDR3 spells CASSRETGEYAY.

This clonotype appeared a single time. The limits of the CDR3 on the DNA are not certain, so only TCRdb's listed CDR3 is given. The chain recombines TRBV12-3 or TRBV12-4 with TRBJ1-5; the D call TRBD1 from the table was never checked on the DNA. The CDR3 spans 23 amino acids, including both terminal residues. This CDR3 is CASSFYICSARDIGTVSNQPQHF.

The chain couples TRBV5-1 to TRBJ2-1; 8 bases agree with TRBD1. Germline V CDR1 and CDR2: SGHRS, YFSETQ. The CDR3 has 15 amino acids. V trimming: 4 bases; J trimming: 5 bases; junction bases outside the gene matches: 8. CDR3 in amino acids: CASSINRGSHNEQFF. CDR3 sequence (DNA): TGCGCCAGCAGCATTAACAGGGGGTCCCACAATGAGCAGTTCTTC.

V and J are TRBV19 and TRBJ2-7; 10 bases map to TRBD1. The CDR3 consists of 14 residues. The germline V gene encodes CDR1 LNHDA and CDR2 SQIVND (reference sequence). The CDR3 nucleotides read TGTGCCAGCAGTGGGGACAGGGGAAACACCATGCAGTTCGTA. Residues: CASSGDRGNTMQFV.

The chain combines TRBV7-8 with TRBJ2-7; the match to TRBD1 covers 9 bases. The ends lost 5 bases at V and 13 bases at J; junction bases unmatched: 15. The CDR3 contains 14 residues. Germline CDR1 reads SGHVS; CDR2 reads FQNEAQ. CDR3 nucleotide sequence: TGTGCCAGCAGCCCCGGGACAGGGATTTGCGACCATTACTTC. This gives the protein CASSPGTGICDHYF.

This clonotype came up once. CDR3 nucleotide sequence: TGTGCCAGCAGCGGTCCTTCTCTTGCGGGGAGCAACGAGCAGTACTTC. Its translation is CASSGPSLAGSNEQYF. The genes are TRBV9 and TRBJ2-7; D may be TRBD2 (6 bases). The germline gives CDR1 SGDLS, CDR2 YYNGEE. This CDR3 is 16 amino acids long. V lost 3 bases, J lost 5 bases, and 21 bases lay in between. Using reference TRBV9 and TRBJ2-7 for the parts outside the CDR3, the full variable domain is DSGVTQTPKHLITATGQRVTLRCSPRSGDLSVYWYQQSLDQGLQFLIQYYNGEERAKGNILERFSAQQFPDLHSELNLSSLELGDSALYFCASSGPSLAGSNEQYFGPGTRLTVT.

This clonotype showed up just once. A much bigger clone sits one base away, suggesting this may be a read error. The missing conserved phenylalanine or tryptophan at the end of this CDR3 makes a read error likely. The chain's CDR3 is CAWRGTRQGNYEQYL. CDR3 sequence (DNA): TGTGCCTGGAGGGGGACTAGGCAGGGGAACTACGAGCAGTACCTC. The V call is TRBV30, the J call TRBJ2-7; 8 bases are shared with TRBD2. This CDR3 region has 15 residues. The germline V gene encodes CDR1 GTSNPN and CDR2 SVGIG (reference sequence). V lost 3 bases to trimming and J lost 3 bases; unmatched junction nucleotides: 10.

This clonotype was observed at least ten times. This chain links TRBV12-3 or TRBV12-4 with TRBJ1-1, with 8 positions matching TRBD1. This CDR3 has 14 amino acids. Germline trimming cut 2 bases from V and 4 bases from J; bases unmatched to any gene: 3. The DNA for the CDR3 is TGTGCCAGCAGTTTACGGACAGGGCCCACTGAAGCTTTCTTT. Encoded protein: CASSLRTGPTEAFF.

Points on this clonotype: A read error may account for a junction end that differs from germline. The chain combines TRBV5-1 with TRBJ2-1; the D gene could be TRBD1 or TRBD2 (5 bases each). Germline V gene sequence: CDR1 SGHRS, CDR2 YFSETQ. The CDR3 contains 12 residues. CDR3 in amino acids: CASSLVGDEGFF. DNA of the CDR3: TGTGCCAGCAGCTTGGTGGGGGACGAAGGGTTCTTC. The entire variable domain, with the rest obtained from reference TRBV5-1 and TRBJ2-1, is as follows: KAGVTQTPRYLIKTRGQQVTLSCSPISGHRSVSWYQQTPGQGLQFLFEYFSETQRNKGNFPGRFSGRQFSNSRSEMNVSTLELGDSALYLCASSLVGDEGFFGPGTRLTVL.

V usage is TRBV5-5 and J usage is TRBJ2-5; TRBD2 is a possible D gene (7 bases). V lost 4 bases to trimming and J lost 2 bases, with 15 bases between them. There are 15 residues in the CDR3. CDR1 is SGHKS, CDR2 YYEKEE, per germline (reference sequence). The CDR3 protein is CASSVSRGGQETQYF. CDR3 in DNA: TGTGCCAGCAGCGTGTCAAGGGGGGGTCAAGAGACCCAGTACTTC.

This CDR3 reads CKTDREGNYGYTF. CDR3 sequence (DNA): TGCAAAACGGACAGGGAAGGCAACTATGGCTACACCTTC. J is TRBJ1-2 and V is TRBV29-1, with 8 bases identical to TRBD1. The CDR3 has 13 amino acids. Per germline, CDR1 SQVTM and CDR2 ANQGSEA.

This clonotype was seen repeatedly, ten times or more. J is TRBJ1-4 and V is TRBV9; TRBD1 might be the D (6 bases). The germline V and J ends were trimmed by 2 bases and 5 bases, with 10 bases remaining between them. CDR1 and CDR2 (germline): SGDLS, YYNGEE. The CDR3 runs to 14 residues. This CDR3 is CASSVGAVNEKLFF. DNA for the CDR3: TGTGCCAGCAGCGTGGGGGCGGTGAATGAAAAACTGTTTTTT.

Comment on this clonotype: The CDR3 does not end in the conserved phenylalanine or tryptophan, so this is likely a read error. No DNA is shown, since the ends of the CDR3 on it are uncertain; the CDR3 is the one TCRdb lists. CDR3 protein: CASSSPTGAFFGCTS. The gene calls are TRBV9 and TRBJ1-2; the table's D gene call, TRBD1, was not cross checked with the DNA. Germline-derived CDR1 and CDR2 are SGDLS and YYNGEE. The CDR3 is 15 residues long, counting both termini.

The V call is TRBV7-2, the J call TRBJ1-6; D not resolved. CDR3 length equals 14 residues. The ends were cut back, 2 bases at V and 8 bases at J, with 10 bases in the middle. Germline V CDR1 and CDR2: SGHTA, FQGNSA. CDR3 loop: CASSLNSPHSPLHF. The CDR3 DNA is TGTGCCAGCAGCTTAAACAGCCCGCATTCACCCCTCCACTTT. The full variable domain, completed using reference TRBV7-2 and TRBJ1-6, is GAGVSQSPSNKVTEKGKDVELRCDPISGHTALYWYRQSLGQGLEFLIYFQGNSAPDKSGLPSDRFSAERTGGSVSTLTIQRTQQEDSAVYLCASSLNSPHSPLHFGNGTRLTVT.

The CDR3 DNA reads TGTGCCAGCAGTTTATTACAGACAGGGGCCAATGAAAAACTGTTTTTT. It yields the protein CASSLLQTGANEKLFF. The chain combines TRBV27 with TRBJ1-4; 8 bases are a match to TRBD1. With 1 base clipped from V and 5 bases from J, the junction kept 6 bases outside the gene matches. The CDR3 sequence is 16 residues long. Germline CDR1 reads MNHEY; CDR2 reads SMNVEV (reference sequence).

The table lists this clonotype with many counts. In DNA form, the CDR3 reads TGTGCCAGCAGTTTATCCCAGGCCCGTCAGCCCCAGCATTTT. This encodes CASSLSQARQPQHF. The chain uses TRBV27 and TRBJ1-5; D not certain. Per germline, CDR1 MNHEY and CDR2 SMNVEV (reference sequence). Trimming took off 0 bases at V and 6 bases at J, with 9 bases between the two ends. The CDR3 has 14 amino acids.

The chain links TRBV20-1 to TRBJ1-5; the match to TRBD1 covers 9 bases. V lost 6 bases and J lost 11; bases outside the gene matches: 8. The CDR3 spans 12 residues. The germline V gene has CDR1 DFQATT and CDR2 SNEGSKA (reference sequence). CDR3 sequence reads: CSAMTGGETQHF. The CDR3 coding sequence is TGCAGTGCCATGACAGGGGGAGAGACCCAGCATTTT.

This clonotype came up a few times. This chain links TRBV28 with TRBJ2-1; D gene unclear. The CDR3 length is 16 residues. V lost 2 bases to trimming and J lost 1 base, with 12 bases between them. CDR1 is MDHEN and CDR2 is SYDVKM in the germline V gene. DNA for the CDR3: TGTGCCAGCAGTTTACCTGCTAGTGGATCCTACAATGAGCAGTTCTTC. Translation gives CASSLPASGSYNEQFF.

CDR3 amino acids: CASSDSFTEAFF. DNA of the CDR3: TGTGCCAGCAGTGACAGCTTCACTGAAGCTTTCTTT. V is TRBV25-1 and J is TRBJ1-1; D uncertain. Per the germline V gene, CDR1 is MGHDK and CDR2 is SYGVNS. This CDR3 has 12 residues. V was cut by 3 bases and J by 4 bases, with 6 bases left in between. Full variable domain (rest looked up from reference TRBV25-1 and TRBJ1-1): EADIYQTPRYLVIGTGKKITLECSQTMGHDKMYWYQQDPGMELHLIHYSYGVNSTEKGDLSSESTVSRIRTEHFPLTLESARPSHTSQYLCASSDSFTEAFFGQGTRLTVV.

This clonotype occurred a few times. The chain links TRBV20-1 to TRBJ1-5; D gene unclear. Between the trimmed V and J ends, which lost 1 base and 6 bases, there was a span of 10 bases. Germline CDR1 and CDR2: DFQATT and SNEGSKA (reference sequence). This CDR3 is 13 amino acids long. Here the CDR3 reads CSARVLGVQPQHF. The CDR3 nucleotides read TGCAGTGCTAGAGTTTTAGGAGTTCAGCCCCAGCATTTT.

The chain links TRBV20-1 to TRBJ2-3; D remains ambiguous. The CDR3 runs 15 residues. In germline, CDR1 is DFQATT, CDR2 SNEGSKA (reference sequence). The CDR3, as DNA: TGCAGCGCTCTTCGGGCGTCGGCATACGCAGATACGCAGTATTTT. Its protein is CSALRASAYADTQYF.

This clonotype has just a few counts. V usage is TRBV7-2 and J usage is TRBJ1-2; 9 bases line up with TRBD1. The CDR3 length is 15 residues. Per the germline V gene, CDR1 is SGHTA and CDR2 is FQGNSA. V shed 7 bases and J 1 base; nucleotides not matched to a gene: 7. CDR3 sequence reads: CASKSPGQGNYGYTF. The CDR3 DNA reads TGTGCCAGCAAATCACCGGGACAGGGTAACTATGGCTACACCTTC.

A remark on this clonotype: Germline and junction disagree at one end, which may indicate a read error. V gene TRBV24-1 combines with J gene TRBJ1-2; D not resolved. Per the germline V gene, CDR1 is KGHDR and CDR2 is SFDVKD. There are 14 residues in the CDR3. In nucleotides, the CDR3 is TGTGCCACCAGTGATTTCGACAAGAGGTGCGAGCACTTCTTC. Translated: CATSDFDKRCEHFF.

Turning to this clonotype: This CDR3 fails to terminate in the conserved phenylalanine or tryptophan, so it likely reflects a read error. It is unclear where the CDR3 begins or ends on the DNA, so no DNA is shown, and the CDR3 is as TCRdb lists it. The chain joins TRBV19 to TRBJ1-2; TRBD1, the table's D call, was not compared with the DNA. Germline CDR1 and CDR2: LNHDA and SQIVND (reference sequence). The CDR3 numbers 14 amino acids, ends counted. This CDR3 reads CASTPSRGDSGNTL.

This clonotype was observed at least ten times. The rearrangement links TRBV4-2 to TRBJ2-7; possibly TRBD2 for D (6 bases). CDR1 LGHNA and CDR2 YNFKEQ come from the germline V gene. Deletions cut 4 bases from V and 2 bases from J, with 15 bases between. This CDR3 contains 15 residues. CDR3 loop: CASSLSEGLAYEQYF. The CDR3 bases are TGTGCCAGCAGCCTCTCGGAGGGGCTCGCCTACGAGCAGTACTTC.

This clonotype was seen only once. The chain uses TRBV19 and TRBJ1-2; D might be TRBD1 (5 bases). V dropped 8 bases and J dropped 6 bases, with 16 bases sitting between them. The CDR3 contains 13 residues. Germline loops: CDR1 LNHDA, CDR2 SQIVND (reference sequence). Written as DNA, the CDR3 is TGTGCCAGTCGGGACGGCGGGTATGATGGCTACACCTTC. Its protein product is CASRDGGYDGYTF.

The rearrangement joins TRBV7-9 to TRBJ2-5; D possibly corresponds to TRBD2 (5 bases). Germline values: CDR1 SEHNR, CDR2 FQNEAQ (reference sequence). This CDR3 spans 14 amino acids. V shed 5 bases and J shed 14 bases, with 24 bases lying between them. The CDR3 is CASSAWAAEGYGYF. Written as DNA, the CDR3 is TGTGCCAGCAGCGCTTGGGCCGCAGAGGGCTATGGCTACTTC.